These T cell receptor beta chains were read from a single sample in a study of T-cell reconstitution after alpha-beta-depleted transplantation in children. TCRdb ran MiXCR on the PCR reads and lists one entry per CDR3 protein. This sample carries fewer than 8,000 distinct CDR3 sequences, approximately 29% of them seen once, and the ten largest clones take roughly 2%. Sequencing used peripheral blood, obtained 60 days after TCRalphabeta/CD19-depleted stem cell transplant. Every receptor here comes from a boy under two years old who had a stem cell transplant for SCID, so the T cells may come from the graft donor. Each CDR3 is given with its conserved first and last residue.

TRBJ1-2	TRBV15	CATSRVKLVLNPGYTF
TRBJ2-2	TRBV14	CASRQYYRDSVTGELFF
TRBJ2-1	TRBV5-1	CASMFSSGTYNEQFF
TRBJ1-6	TRBV18	CASSLQIGTLHF
TRBJ2-3	TRBV5-8	CASTITGTGTDTQYF
TRBJ1-5	TRBV19	CASSIPGKRGQPQHF
TRBJ2-3	TRBV4-1	CASSHNRGVNTQYF
TRBJ1-5	TRBV12-3/TRBV12-4	CASSLGRGMGQPQHF
TRBJ1-1	TRBV27	CASTRGRGGTEAFF
TRBJ2-1	TRBV24-1	CATSESGTGYNEQFF
TRBJ2-5	TRBV11-2	CASSLIRGAGTQYF
TRBJ2-4	TRBV29-1	CSVVVKTKNIQYF
TRBJ2-7	TRBV28	CASSRQGLTYEQYF
TRBJ2-7	TRBV20-1	CSARSLGRSYEQYF
TRBJ2-7	TRBV6-5	CASSYSYHGSYEQYF
TRBJ2-2	TRBV7-9	CASSLGQGFTGELFF
TRBJ1-6	TRBV9	CASSATGQGSSPLHF
TRBJ2-6	TRBV11-2	CASSSPHQGPSGANVLTF
TRBJ2-5	TRBV24-1	CATSELTGKGTQYF
TRBJ2-5	TRBV4-2	CASSQEGRGETQYF
TRBJ2-7	TRBV2	CANADSYEQYF
TRBJ2-7	TRBV24-1	CATSESGGPYEQYF
TRBJ2-1	TRBV7-9	CASSLFLSYNEQFF
TRBJ2-1	TRBV27	CASRRFRSYNEQFF
TRBJ2-1	TRBV4-1	CASSQVGLSSYNEQFF
TRBJ2-5	TRBV10-3	CAISTWGGEETQYF